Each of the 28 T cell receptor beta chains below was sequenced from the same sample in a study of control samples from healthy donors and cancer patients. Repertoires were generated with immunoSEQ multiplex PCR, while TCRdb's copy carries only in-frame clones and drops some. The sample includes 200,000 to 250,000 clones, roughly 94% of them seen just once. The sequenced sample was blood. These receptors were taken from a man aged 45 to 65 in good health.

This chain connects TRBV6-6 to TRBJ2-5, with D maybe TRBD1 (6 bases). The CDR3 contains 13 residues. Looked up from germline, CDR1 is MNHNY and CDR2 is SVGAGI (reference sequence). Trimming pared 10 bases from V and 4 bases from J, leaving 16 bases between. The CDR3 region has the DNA TGTGCCACCAAAAGCGAGGGGGTAGAGACCCAGTACTTC. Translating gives CATKSEGVETQYF.

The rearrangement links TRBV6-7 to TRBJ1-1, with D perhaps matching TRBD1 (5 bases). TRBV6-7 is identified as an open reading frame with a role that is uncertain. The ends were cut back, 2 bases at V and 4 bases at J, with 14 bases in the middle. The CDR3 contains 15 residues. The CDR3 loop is CASSYPRSGPTEAFF. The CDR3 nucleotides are TGTGCCAGCAGTTACCCACGATCGGGACCCACTGAAGCTTTCTTT.

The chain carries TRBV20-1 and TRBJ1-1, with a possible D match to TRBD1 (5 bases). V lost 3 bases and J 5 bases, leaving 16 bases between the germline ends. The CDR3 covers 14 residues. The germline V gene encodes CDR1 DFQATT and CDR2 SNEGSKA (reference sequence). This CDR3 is CSASGASGITEAFF. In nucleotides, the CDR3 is TGCAGTGCTAGTGGCGCCTCAGGGATTACTGAAGCTTTCTTT.

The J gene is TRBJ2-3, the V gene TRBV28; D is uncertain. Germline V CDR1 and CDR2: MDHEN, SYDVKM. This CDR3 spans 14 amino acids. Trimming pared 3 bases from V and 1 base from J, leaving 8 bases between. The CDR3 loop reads CASSFLSGTDTQYF. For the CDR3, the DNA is TGTGCCAGCAGTTTCCTATCGGGCACAGATACGCAGTATTTT.

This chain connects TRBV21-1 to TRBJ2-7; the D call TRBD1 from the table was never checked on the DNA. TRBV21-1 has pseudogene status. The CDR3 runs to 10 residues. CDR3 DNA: TGTGCCAGCAGCAGGGCCGAGCAGTACGTC. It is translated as CASSRAEQYV.

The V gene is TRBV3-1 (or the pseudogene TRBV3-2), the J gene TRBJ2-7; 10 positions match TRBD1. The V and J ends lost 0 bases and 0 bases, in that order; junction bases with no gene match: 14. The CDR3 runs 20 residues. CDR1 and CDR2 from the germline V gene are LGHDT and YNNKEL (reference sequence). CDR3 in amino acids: CASSQECSLGTGESSYEQYV. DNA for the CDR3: TGTGCCAGCAGCCAAGAGTGTAGTCTGGGGACAGGGGAAAGCTCCTACGAGCAGTACGTC.

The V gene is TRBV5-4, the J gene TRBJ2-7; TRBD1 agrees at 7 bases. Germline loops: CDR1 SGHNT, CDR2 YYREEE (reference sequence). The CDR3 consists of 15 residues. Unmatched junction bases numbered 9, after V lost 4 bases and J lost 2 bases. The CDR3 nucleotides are TGTGCCAGCAGCCTTACAGGGGCTGGAACCTACGAGCAGTACTTC. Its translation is CASSLTGAGTYEQYF. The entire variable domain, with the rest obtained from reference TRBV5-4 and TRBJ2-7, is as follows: ETGVTQSPTHLIKTRGQQVTLRCSSQSGHNTVSWYQQALGQGPQFIFQYYREEENGRGNFPPRFSGLQFPNYSSELNVNALELDDSALYLCASSLTGAGTYEQYFGPGTRLTVT.

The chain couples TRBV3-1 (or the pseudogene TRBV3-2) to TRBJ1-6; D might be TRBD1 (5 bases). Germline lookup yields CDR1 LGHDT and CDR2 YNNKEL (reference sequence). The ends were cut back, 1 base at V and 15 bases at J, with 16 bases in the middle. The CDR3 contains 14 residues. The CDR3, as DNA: TGTGCCAGCAGCCAAGGACAGCTGGTCAAACGCCTCCACTTT. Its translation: CASSQGQLVKRLHF.

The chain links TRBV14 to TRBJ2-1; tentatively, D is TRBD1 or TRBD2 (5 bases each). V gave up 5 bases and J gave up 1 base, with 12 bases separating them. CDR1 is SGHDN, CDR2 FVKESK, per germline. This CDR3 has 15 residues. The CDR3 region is CASSRGDWSYNEQFF. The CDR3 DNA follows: TGTGCCAGCAGCAGGGGAGACTGGTCCTACAATGAGCAGTTCTTC.

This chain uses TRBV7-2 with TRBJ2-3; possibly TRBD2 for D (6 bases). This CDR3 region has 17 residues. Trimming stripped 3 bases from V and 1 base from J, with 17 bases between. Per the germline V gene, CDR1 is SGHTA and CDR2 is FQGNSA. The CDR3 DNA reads TGTGCCAGCAGCTTCTCGTCGGGCGGGGACCGCACAGATACGCAGTATTTT. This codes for CASSFSSGGDRTDTQYF.

CDR3 amino acids: CASSSTGGGQPQHF. In nucleotides, the CDR3 is TGCGCCAGCAGCTCTACAGGGGGCGGACAGCCCCAGCATTTT. This chain links TRBV5-1 with TRBJ1-5; TRBD1 agrees at 9 bases. Germline V gene sequence: CDR1 SGHRS, CDR2 YFSETQ. The CDR3 extends over 14 amino acids. Trimming removed 3 bases from V and 7 bases from J; junction bases left unmatched: 5.

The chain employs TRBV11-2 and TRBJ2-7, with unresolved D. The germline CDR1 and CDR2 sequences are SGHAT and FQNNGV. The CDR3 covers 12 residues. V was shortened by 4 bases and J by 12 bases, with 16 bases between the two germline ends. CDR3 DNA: TGTGCCAGCAGCTCGAAATGGCCTACCCCGTACTTC. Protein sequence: CASSSKWPTPYF.

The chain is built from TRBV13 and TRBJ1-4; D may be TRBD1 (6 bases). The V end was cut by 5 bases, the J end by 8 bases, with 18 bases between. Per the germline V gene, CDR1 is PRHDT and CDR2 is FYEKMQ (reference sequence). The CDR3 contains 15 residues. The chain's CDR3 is CASSLWTARGEKLFF. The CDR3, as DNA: TGTGCCAGCAGCCTCTGGACAGCACGAGGCGAAAAACTGTTTTTT.

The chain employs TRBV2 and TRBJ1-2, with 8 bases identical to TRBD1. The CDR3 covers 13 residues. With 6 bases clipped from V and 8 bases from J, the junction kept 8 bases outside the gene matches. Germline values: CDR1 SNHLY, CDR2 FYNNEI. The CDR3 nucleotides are TGTGCCAGCAGAGGAGACAGGGGCTCAGGCTACACCTTC. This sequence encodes CASRGDRGSGYTF.

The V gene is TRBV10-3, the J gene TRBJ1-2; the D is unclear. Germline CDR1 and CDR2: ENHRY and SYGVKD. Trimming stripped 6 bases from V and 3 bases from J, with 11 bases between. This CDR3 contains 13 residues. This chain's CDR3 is CAIRAVMDYGYTF. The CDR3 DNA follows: TGTGCCATCAGGGCAGTCATGGACTATGGCTACACCTTC.

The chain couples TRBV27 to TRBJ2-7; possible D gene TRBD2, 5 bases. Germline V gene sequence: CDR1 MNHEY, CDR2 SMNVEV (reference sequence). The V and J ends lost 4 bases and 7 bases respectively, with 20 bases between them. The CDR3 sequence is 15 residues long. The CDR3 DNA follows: TGTGCCAGCAGTTCGGACGGAGGCGGCTGGGGAGAGCAGTACTTC. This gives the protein CASSSDGGGWGEQYF.

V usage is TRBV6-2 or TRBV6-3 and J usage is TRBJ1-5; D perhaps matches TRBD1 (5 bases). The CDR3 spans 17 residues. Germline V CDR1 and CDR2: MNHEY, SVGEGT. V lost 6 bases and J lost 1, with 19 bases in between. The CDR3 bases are TGTGCCAGCAGCCGACTTCAAACAGGATTCAGCAATCAGCCCCAGCATTTT. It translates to CASSRLQTGFSNQPQHF.

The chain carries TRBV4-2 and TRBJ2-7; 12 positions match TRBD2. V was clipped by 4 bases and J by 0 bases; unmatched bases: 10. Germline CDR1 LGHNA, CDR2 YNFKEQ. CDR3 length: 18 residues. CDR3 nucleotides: TGTGCCAGCAGCCGATGGACTAGCGGGGATCTAAGCTCCTACGAGCAGTACTTC. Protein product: CASSRWTSGDLSSYEQYF.

The CDR3: CASRLAGAGRWEEQFF. In DNA form, the CDR3 reads TGTGCAAGTCGCTTAGCCGGGGCCGGGAGGTGGGAGGAGCAGTTCTTC. The chain has TRBV12-2 and TRBJ2-1; the DNA was not used to check the table's D call, TRBD2. TRBV12-2 is annotated as a pseudogene. The CDR3 loop spans 16 amino acids.

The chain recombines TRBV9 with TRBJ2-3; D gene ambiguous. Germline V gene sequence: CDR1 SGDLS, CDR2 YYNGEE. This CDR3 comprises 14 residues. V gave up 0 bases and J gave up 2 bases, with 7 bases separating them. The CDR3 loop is CASSVGGVTDTQYF. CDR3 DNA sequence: TGTGCCAGCAGCGTAGGTGGGGTCACAGATACGCAGTATTTT.

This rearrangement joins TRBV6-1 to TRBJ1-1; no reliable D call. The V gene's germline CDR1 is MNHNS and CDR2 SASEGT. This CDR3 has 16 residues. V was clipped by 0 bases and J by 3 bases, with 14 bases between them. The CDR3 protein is CASSEARTQRDTEAFF. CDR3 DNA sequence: TGTGCCAGCAGTGAAGCGAGGACTCAAAGGGACACTGAAGCTTTCTTT.

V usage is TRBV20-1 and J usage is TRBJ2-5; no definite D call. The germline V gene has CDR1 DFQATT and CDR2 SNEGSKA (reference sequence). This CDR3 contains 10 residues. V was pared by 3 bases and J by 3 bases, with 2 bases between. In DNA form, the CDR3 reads TGCAGTGCTAGCGAAGAGACCCAGTACTTC. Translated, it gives CSASEETQYF.

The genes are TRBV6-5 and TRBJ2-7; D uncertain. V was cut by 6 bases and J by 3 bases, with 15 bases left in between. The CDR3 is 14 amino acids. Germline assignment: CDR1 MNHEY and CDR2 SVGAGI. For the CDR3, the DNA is TGTGCCAGCAGACCACTGCTGGTGTACTACGAGCAGTACTTC. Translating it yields CASRPLLVYYEQYF.

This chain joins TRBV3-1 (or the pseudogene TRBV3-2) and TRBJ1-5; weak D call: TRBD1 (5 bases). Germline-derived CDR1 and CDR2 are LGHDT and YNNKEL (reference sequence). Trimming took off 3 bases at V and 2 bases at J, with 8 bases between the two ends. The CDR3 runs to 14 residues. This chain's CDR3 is CASSHGAGNQPQHF. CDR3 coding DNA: TGTGCCAGCAGCCACGGGGCGGGCAATCAGCCCCAGCATTTT.

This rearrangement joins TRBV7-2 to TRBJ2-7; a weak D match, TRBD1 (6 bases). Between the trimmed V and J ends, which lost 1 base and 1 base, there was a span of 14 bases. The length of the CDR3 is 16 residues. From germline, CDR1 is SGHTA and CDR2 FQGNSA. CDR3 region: CASSLGTGSFSYEQYV. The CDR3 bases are TGTGCCAGCAGCTTAGGAACAGGGTCTTTTTCCTACGAGCAGTACGTC.

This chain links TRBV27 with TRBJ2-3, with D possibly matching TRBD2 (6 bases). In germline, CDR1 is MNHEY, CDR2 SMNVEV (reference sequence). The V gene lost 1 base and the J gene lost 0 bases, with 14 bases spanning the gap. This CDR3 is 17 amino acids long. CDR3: CASSLLGGSKSTDTQYF. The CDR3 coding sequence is TGTGCCAGCAGTTTATTGGGGGGTTCGAAGAGCACAGATACGCAGTATTTT.

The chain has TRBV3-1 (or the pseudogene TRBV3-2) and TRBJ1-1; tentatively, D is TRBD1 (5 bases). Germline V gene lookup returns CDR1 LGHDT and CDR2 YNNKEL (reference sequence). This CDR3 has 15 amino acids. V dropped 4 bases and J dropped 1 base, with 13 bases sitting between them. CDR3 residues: CASSLSRQGNTEAFF. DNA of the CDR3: TGTGCCAGCAGCCTCTCCCGGCAGGGGAACACTGAAGCTTTCTTT.

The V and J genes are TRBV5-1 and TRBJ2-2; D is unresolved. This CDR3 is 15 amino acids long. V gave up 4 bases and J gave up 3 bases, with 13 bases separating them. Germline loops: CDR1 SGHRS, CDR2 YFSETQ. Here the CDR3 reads CASSIGPSHTGELFF. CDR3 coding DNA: TGCGCCAGCAGCATTGGACCATCTCACACCGGGGAGCTGTTTTTT.